These 9 T cell receptor beta chains came from one sample sequenced in a study of CD8+CD57+ T cells in acquired aplastic anemia. Genomic DNA was employed as the template in profiling TCR beta VDJ and CDR3. TCRdb analysed the reads with MiXCR anew, one entry per CDR3 protein. The top ten hold 15% to 20% of the sample, which has about 58,000 distinct CDR3 sequences, 55% to 70% seen once. Patients sequenced had flow cytometry evidence of CD8+CD57+ cell expansion. Sequenced input: sorted CD4+, CD8+, or CD8+CD57+ T cells (not recorded which) from PBMCs. All receptors derive from a human donor with aplastic anemia.

V is TRBV10-3 and J is TRBJ1-2; D uncertain. CDR1 and CDR2 from the germline V gene are ENHRY and SYGVKD. The V and J ends lost 0 bases and 7 bases respectively, with 15 bases between them. This CDR3 is 15 amino acids long. The CDR3 DNA reads TGTGCCATCAGTGAGTCGGGAACCAAAATTTCTGGCTACACCTTC. As protein: CAISESGTKISGYTF.

This sequence joins TRBV15 and TRBJ2-1, with TRBD2 identical over 8 bases. Germline loops: CDR1 LNHNV, CDR2 YYDKDF (reference sequence). This CDR3 is 16 amino acids long. The V gene end was trimmed by 0 bases and the J gene end by 5 bases; junction bases not matched to a gene: 6. The CDR3 DNA reads TGTGCCACCAGCAGAGATCGGGGGGGGCCTAACAATGAGCAGTTCTTC. The encoded protein is CATSRDRGGPNNEQFF.

This chain uses TRBV7-8 with TRBJ2-3; D unclear. The germline V and J ends were trimmed by 7 bases and 1 base, with 6 bases remaining between them. The germline V gene encodes CDR1 SGHVS and CDR2 FQNEAQ. CDR3 size: 12 residues. CDR3 sequence reads: CASTYRTDTQYF. CDR3 coding DNA: TGTGCCAGCACCTACCGCACAGATACGCAGTATTTT.

This chain connects TRBV29-1 to TRBJ1-2; 10 bases are a match to TRBD1. V gave up 7 bases and J gave up 7 bases; unmatched junction bases: 9. Germline CDR1 reads SQVTM; CDR2 reads ANQGSEA. The length of the CDR3 is 13 residues. This chain's CDR3 is CSAVRQGAFGYTF. As DNA, the CDR3 is TGCAGCGCAGTCCGACAGGGGGCTTTTGGCTACACCTTC.

The V gene is TRBV15, the J gene TRBJ1-2, with 10 bases fitting TRBD1. The CDR3 sequence is 17 residues long. CDR1 is LNHNV, CDR2 YYDKDF, per germline (reference sequence). V lost 2 bases, J lost 7 bases, and 13 bases stayed unmatched. CDR3 sequence: CATSRITGFGTGAGYTF. The CDR3 DNA follows: TGTGCCACCAGCAGAATTACGGGGTTCGGGACAGGGGCTGGCTACACCTTC. Filled out from reference TRBV15 and TRBJ1-2, the complete variable domain reads DAMVIQNPRYQVTQFGKPVTLSCSQTLNHNVMYWYQQKSSQAPKLLFHYYDKDFNNEADTPDNFQSRRPNTSFCFLDIRSPGLGDTAMYLCATSRITGFGTGAGYTFGSGTRLTVV.

The chain couples TRBV9 to TRBJ2-2, with TRBD1 matching 9 bases. The CDR3 spans 15 residues. Germline CDR1 reads SGDLS; CDR2 reads YYNGEE. J gave up 6 bases and V 4 bases, and 7 bases lay outside the gene matches. CDR3 sequence (DNA): TGTGCCAGCAGCCCGGGACAGGGATGGGCCGGGGAGCTGTTTTTT. It encodes CASSPGQGWAGELFF.

This chain connects TRBV19 to TRBJ2-7; the match to TRBD1 covers 8 bases. Germline CDR1 LNHDA, CDR2 SQIVND (reference sequence). The CDR3 extends over 14 amino acids. The ends lost 9 bases at V and 2 bases at J; junction bases unmatched: 9. The CDR3 DNA reads TGTGCCAGCGGTAGGACAGGGAATACCTACGAGCAGTACTTC. Its translation: CASGRTGNTYEQYF.

J is TRBJ1-2 and V is TRBV6-1; 7 positions agree with TRBD1. The V segment lost 7 bases and the J segment 7 bases; nucleotides outside the gene matches: 15. The CDR3 totals 15 residues. Germline V lookup: CDR1 MNHNS, CDR2 SASEGT. DNA for the CDR3: TGTGCCAGCACAAAATACGACAGGGCCTACTGTGGCTACACCTTC. It yields the protein CASTKYDRAYCGYTF.

The chain recombines TRBV14 with TRBJ1-1; 8 bases are shared with TRBD1. This CDR3 comprises 16 residues. The germline V gene encodes CDR1 SGHDN and CDR2 FVKESK. V trimming: 4 bases; J trimming: 3 bases; junction bases outside the gene matches: 10. CDR3 region: CASSPPRTGFYTEAFF. For the CDR3, the DNA is TGTGCCAGCAGCCCCCCACGGACAGGGTTTTACACTGAAGCTTTCTTT.